The source of this T cell receptor (beta chain) is a study of blood T cell repertoires in COVID-19. Using immunoSEQ multiplex PCR, the repertoire was profiled, and TCRdb retains in-frame clones only, with some absent. The profile shows 350,000 or so clones, roughly 84% of them singletons. Germline V CDR1 and CDR2: SGHNT, YYREEE (reference sequence). The length of the CDR3 is 16 residues. Trimming removed 4 bases from V and 4 bases from J; junction bases left unmatched: 13. The study assigned cohorts using participant-reported clinical history. The source is a woman in her twenties or thirties who had recovered from COVID-19. The material sequenced was PBMCs or T cells enriched from blood (not recorded which). This chain joins TRBV5-4 and TRBJ2-7, with 8 positions matching TRBD1. This chain's CDR3 is CASSPRTGRARYEQYF. Here the CDR3 DNA reads TGTGCCAGCAGCCCACGGACAGGGCGGGCGAGATACGAGCAGTACTTC.